The entry that follows covers one T cell receptor beta chain sequence. What it recognizes is unknown. This entry comes from a study of OX40 agonist ivuxolimab in advanced cancers. At the level of the study: The patients' treatment was ivuxolimab, an agonistic anti-OX40 (CD134) antibody. General study results and limits: With doses of 0.1 to 3.0 mg/kg, CD4+ and CD8+ blood T cells had undergone clonal expansion by week 6.

Profiling relied on immunoSEQ multiplex PCR, and the TCRdb table lists in-frame clones only, not all of them. The sample includes about 27,000 clones, almost 90% of them seen just once. Trimming took 0 bases from V and 0 from J, leaving 9 bases between them. CDR3 length: 17 residues. Germline V CDR1 and CDR2: SGHVS, FQNEAQ. Source: CD4+ or CD8+ T cells sorted from blood, taken in a trial of the OX40 agonist ivuxolimab. The clonotype originates from an adult with an advanced solid tumor such as melanoma, head and neck, liver or kidney cancer. V gene TRBV7-8 combines with J gene TRBJ1-6; D call uncertain. CDR3 in DNA: TGTGCCAGCAGCTTAGCGCCCGAGCGCTCCTATAATTCACCCCTCCACTTT. Amino acids: CASSLAPERSYNSPLHF.